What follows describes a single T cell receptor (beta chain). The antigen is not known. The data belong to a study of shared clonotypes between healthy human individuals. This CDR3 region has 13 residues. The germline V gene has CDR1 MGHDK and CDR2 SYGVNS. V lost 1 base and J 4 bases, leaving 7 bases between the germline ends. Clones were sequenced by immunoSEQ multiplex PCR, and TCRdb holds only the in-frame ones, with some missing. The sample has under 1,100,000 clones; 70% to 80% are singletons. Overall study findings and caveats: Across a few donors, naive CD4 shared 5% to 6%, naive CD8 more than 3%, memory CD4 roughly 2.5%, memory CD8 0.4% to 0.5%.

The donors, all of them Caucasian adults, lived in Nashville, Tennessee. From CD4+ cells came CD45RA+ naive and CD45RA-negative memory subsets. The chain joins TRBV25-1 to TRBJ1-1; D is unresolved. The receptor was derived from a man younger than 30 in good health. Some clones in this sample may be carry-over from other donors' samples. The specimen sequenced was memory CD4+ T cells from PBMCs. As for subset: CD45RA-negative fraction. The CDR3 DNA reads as TGTGCCAGCAGTGAATCTTATCTCACTGAAGCTTTCTTT. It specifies CASSESYLTEAFF. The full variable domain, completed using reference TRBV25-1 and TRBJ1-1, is EADIYQTPRYLVIGTGKKITLECSQTMGHDKMYWYQQDPGMELHLIHYSYGVNSTEKGDLSSESTVSRIRTEHFPLTLESARPSHTSQYLCASSESYLTEAFFGQGTRLTVV.